One sample yielded the 28 T cell receptor beta chains listed below, sequenced in a study of blood T cell repertoires in COVID-19. Only in-frame clones appear in the TCRdb table, and some are missing; sequencing was by immunoSEQ multiplex PCR. The sample carries approximately 170,000 clones, around nine tenths recorded once. Material for sequencing was peripheral blood. The receptors shown here come from a man aged 18 to 35 with active or convalescent COVID-19.

This clone was seen more than once but under ten times. The chain recombines TRBV5-1 with TRBJ1-1; D call uncertain. The CDR3 is 14 amino acids. V lost 4 bases, J lost 0 bases, and 10 bases lay in between. CDR1 and CDR2 from the germline V gene are SGHRS and YFSETQ. CDR3 sequence (DNA): TGCGCCAGCAGCAGCCAACCCGTGAACACTGAAGCTTTCTTT. It codes for CASSSQPVNTEAFF.

This chain links TRBV11-3 with TRBJ2-7; the match to TRBD1 covers 7 bases. The CDR3 runs to 14 residues. Germline CDR1 is SGHNT and CDR2 is YENEEA. The trim removed 3 bases at V and 5 bases at J, leaving 7 bases unmatched. This CDR3 is CASSFLGGEDEQYF. The CDR3 DNA is TGTGCCAGCAGCTTTCTAGGGGGCGAGGACGAGCAGTACTTC.

This sequence joins TRBV15 and TRBJ2-3; 12 bases match TRBD2. This CDR3 spans 16 amino acids. Germline CDR1 LNHNV, CDR2 YYDKDF (reference sequence). V gave up 5 bases and J gave up 0 bases; unmatched junction bases: 3. CDR3 sequence (DNA): TGTGCCACCAGCCTTGGACTAGCGGGGAGCACAGATACGCAGTATTTT. This translates into CATSLGLAGSTDTQYF.

CDR3: CASRLQGGYTF. The CDR3 coding sequence is TGTGCCAGCAGGCTCCAGGGTGGTTACACCTTC. This chain joins TRBV2 and TRBJ1-2, with D maybe TRBD1 (5 bases). Germline V gene data show CDR1 as SNHLY and CDR2 as FYNNEI. Trimming stripped 6 bases from V and 11 bases from J, with 13 bases between. The CDR3 contains 11 residues.

J is TRBJ1-1 and V is TRBV5-1, with TRBD1 matching 7 bases. Germline V gene sequence: CDR1 SGHRS, CDR2 YFSETQ. CDR3 length: 15 amino acids. Trimming cost V 0 bases and J 1 base; bases outside gene matches: 3. CDR3 sequence reads: CASSLAGQQNTEAFF. The CDR3 nucleotides are TGCGCCAGCAGCTTGGCGGGACAGCAGAACACTGAAGCTTTCTTT.

This rearrangement joins TRBV18 to TRBJ1-3; D perhaps matches TRBD1 (6 bases). V was pared by 3 bases and J by 3 bases, with 18 bases between. Germline CDR1 reads KGHSH; CDR2 reads LQKENI. The CDR3 covers 17 residues. CDR3 sequence: CASSPRTARLSGNTIYF. DNA of the CDR3: TGTGCCAGCTCACCTAGGACAGCTCGCTTAAGTGGAAACACCATATATTTT.

This sequence joins TRBV4-2 and TRBJ2-1; no firm D call. The CDR3 has 16 amino acids. The V and J ends lost 1 base and 4 bases respectively, with 14 bases between them. Germline V lookup: CDR1 LGHNA, CDR2 YNFKEQ. CDR3 region: CASSQASQNIYNEQFF. CDR3 nucleotide sequence: TGTGCCAGCAGCCAAGCTTCCCAGAACATATACAATGAGCAGTTCTTC.

The gene calls are TRBV19 and TRBJ1-4; TRBD1 matches 12 bases. The CDR3 is 16 amino acids. The trim removed 6 bases at V and 6 bases at J, leaving 8 bases unmatched. Germline CDR1 LNHDA, CDR2 SQIVND (reference sequence). The CDR3 protein is CASSPIGTGGYEKLFF. As DNA, the CDR3 is TGTGCCAGTAGCCCAATCGGGACAGGGGGCTATGAAAAACTGTTTTTT. Full variable domain (outside the CDR3, taken from reference TRBV19 and TRBJ1-4): DGGITQSPKYLFRKEGQNVTLSCEQNLNHDAMYWYRQDPGQGLRLIYYSQIVNDFQKGDIAEGYSVSREKKESFPLTVTSAQKNPTAFYLCASSPIGTGGYEKLFFGSGTQLSVL.

V gene TRBV28 combines with J gene TRBJ2-7; TRBD1 matches 11 bases. The CDR3 length is 18 residues. Germline lookup yields CDR1 MDHEN and CDR2 SYDVKM. The V gene end was trimmed by 6 bases and the J gene end by 2 bases; junction bases not matched to a gene: 15. The CDR3: CASSPPLGQGAAPYEQYV. In DNA, the CDR3 is TGTGCCAGCAGCCCGCCCCTAGGACAGGGGGCCGCCCCCTACGAGCAGTACGTC.

This chain joins TRBV7-2 and TRBJ1-5; D not certain. Looked up from germline, CDR1 is SGHTA and CDR2 is FQGNSA. V was shortened by 1 base and J by 1 base, with 8 bases between the two germline ends. CDR3 length: 15 residues. CDR3 bases: TGTGCCAGCAGCTTAGACGGGTCGAGCAATCAGCCCCAGCATTTT. Residues: CASSLDGSSNQPQHF.

The V gene is TRBV7-2, the J gene TRBJ1-2, with 8 bases matching TRBD1. CDR1 and CDR2 (germline): SGHTA, FQGNSA. Germline trimming cut 4 bases from V and 8 bases from J; bases unmatched to any gene: 6. CDR3 size: 13 residues. The CDR3 loop is CASSSQTGVGYTF. In nucleotides, the CDR3 is TGTGCCAGCAGCTCTCAGACAGGGGTCGGCTACACCTTC.

The V gene is TRBV18, the J gene TRBJ1-3, with a possible D match to TRBD1 (5 bases). CDR1 is KGHSH and CDR2 is LQKENI in the germline V gene. Trimming took off 1 base at V and 4 bases at J, with 8 bases between the two ends. The CDR3 has 14 residues. The CDR3 DNA reads as TGTGCCAGCTCACCACAGGGGTTCGGAAACACCATATATTTT. It yields the protein CASSPQGFGNTIYF.

The chain is built from TRBV4-2 and TRBJ1-5, with D uncertain. The CDR3 length is 20 residues. CDR1 and CDR2 (germline): LGHNA, YNFKEQ. V lost 2 bases, J lost 1 base, and 24 bases lay in between. CDR3 in amino acids: CASSQLGRQGGSGSNQPQHF. The CDR3 DNA is TGTGCCAGCAGCCAACTAGGGCGCCAAGGAGGAAGCGGCAGCAATCAGCCCCAGCATTTT.

V gene TRBV2 combines with J gene TRBJ1-2; 11 nucleotides line up with TRBD1. J was trimmed by 2 bases and V by 9 bases; bases with no gene match: 2. Germline V gene data show CDR1 as SNHLY and CDR2 as FYNNEI. This CDR3 has 13 residues. CDR3 bases: TGTGCCAGTGGACAGGGGGCAAACTATGGCTACACCTTC. Translated: CASGQGANYGYTF.

This clone was detected once. V gene TRBV28 combines with J gene TRBJ1-5; the match to TRBD1 covers 7 bases. CDR3 size: 17 residues. CDR1 MDHEN and CDR2 SYDVKM come from the germline V gene. After removal of 5 bases from V and 4 bases from J, the junction contained 14 bases not matched to a gene. CDR3 protein: CASSLVSVSGGNQPQHF. The CDR3 DNA follows: TGTGCCAGCAGTCTCGTGTCTGTCTCAGGGGGTAATCAGCCCCAGCATTTT.

This chain joins TRBV19 and TRBJ2-7; 10 nucleotides align to TRBD2. The V and J ends lost 5 bases and 3 bases, in that order; junction bases with no gene match: 4. This CDR3 is 14 amino acids long. Looked up from germline, CDR1 is LNHDA and CDR2 is SQIVND (reference sequence). Here the CDR3 DNA reads TGTGCCAGTAGTCCGGCTAGCGGGAGCTACGAGCAGTACTTC. Translating gives CASSPASGSYEQYF. Full variable domain (outside the CDR3, taken from reference TRBV19 and TRBJ2-7): DGGITQSPKYLFRKEGQNVTLSCEQNLNHDAMYWYRQDPGQGLRLIYYSQIVNDFQKGDIAEGYSVSREKKESFPLTVTSAQKNPTAFYLCASSPASGSYEQYFGPGTRLTVT.

This clone was counted a single time. The V and J genes are TRBV3-1 (or the pseudogene TRBV3-2) and TRBJ2-1; 11 bases map to TRBD2. The length of the CDR3 is 17 residues. V gave up 6 bases and J gave up 0 bases; unmatched junction bases: 7. Germline V gene data show CDR1 as LGHDT and CDR2 as YNNKEL (reference sequence). The CDR3 region has the DNA TGTGCCAGCAGTCTCGGACTAGCGGGTTCCTCCTACAATGAGCAGTTCTTC. Translating it yields CASSLGLAGSSYNEQFF.

This clone was found a few times. The V and J genes are TRBV3-1 (or the pseudogene TRBV3-2) and TRBJ1-1; 8 bases match TRBD1. The germline CDR1 and CDR2 sequences are LGHDT and YNNKEL (reference sequence). V was pared by 3 bases and J by 1 base, with 4 bases of the junction left unmatched. The CDR3 length is 15 residues. This chain's CDR3 is CASSQTGARNTEAFF. The DNA for the CDR3 is TGTGCCAGCAGCCAGACAGGGGCGAGGAACACTGAAGCTTTCTTT.

The table lists this clone with a count of one. The chain recombines TRBV2 with TRBJ1-6; the D is unclear. V dropped 8 bases and J dropped 8 bases, with 13 bases sitting between them. Germline assignment: CDR1 SNHLY and CDR2 FYNNEI. The CDR3 is 13 amino acids. The CDR3: CASVGVWDSPLHF. CDR3 coding DNA: TGTGCCAGCGTCGGGGTTTGGGATTCACCCCTCCACTTT.

As concerns this clone: This specimen includes other DNA sequences encoding the same CDR3. The chain recombines TRBV24-1 with TRBJ2-3; D possibly corresponds to TRBD1 (7 bases). The germline V gene encodes CDR1 KGHDR and CDR2 SFDVKD. Trimming stripped 0 bases from V and 7 bases from J, with 13 bases between. The CDR3 has 15 residues. CDR3 residues: CATSDLLQGRNTQYF. The CDR3 coding sequence is TGTGCCACCAGTGATTTGCTACAGGGGAGGAATACGCAGTATTTT.

V is TRBV5-4 and J is TRBJ2-2; no clear D. The CDR3 covers 14 residues. The germline V gene has CDR1 SGHNT and CDR2 YYREEE (reference sequence). V was trimmed by 4 bases and J by 1 base, leaving 8 bases between them. The CDR3 DNA reads TGTGCCAGCAGCGGGCAGGAGAACACCGGGGAGCTGTTTTTT. This translates into CASSGQENTGELFF.

Turning to this clone: The junction departs from germline at one end; a sequencing error may be responsible. CDR3 DNA: TGTGCCAGCAGCTTAGATTCCCCAACTAATTATGGCTACACCTTC. Translating gives CASSLDSPTNYGYTF. The gene calls are TRBV11-2 and TRBJ1-2; no definite D call. Germline values: CDR1 SGHAT, CDR2 FQNNGV. The CDR3 length is 15 residues.

The gene calls are TRBV3-1 (or the pseudogene TRBV3-2) and TRBJ1-5; perhaps TRBD1 as D (5 bases). Per the germline V gene, CDR1 is LGHDT and CDR2 is YNNKEL (reference sequence). CDR3 length equals 14 residues. V dropped 3 bases and J dropped 1 base, with 7 bases sitting between them. In nucleotides, the CDR3 is TGTGCCAGCAGCCAGGACACCAGCAATCAGCCCCAGCATTTT. Amino acids: CASSQDTSNQPQHF.

The CDR3 nucleotides read TGTGCCAGCAGAGTCCGGGACACCAGCTTCTATGGCTACACCTTC. It is translated as CASRVRDTSFYGYTF. V gene TRBV2 combines with J gene TRBJ1-2; a weak D match, TRBD1 (6 bases). The CDR3 is 15 amino acids. V was cut by 6 bases and J by 4 bases, with 18 bases left in between. Germline CDR1 SNHLY, CDR2 FYNNEI.

The CDR3 spells CASSQQATDSSYEQYF. DNA of the CDR3: TGCGCCAGCAGCCAACAAGCGACGGATTCTTCCTACGAGCAGTACTTC. The rearrangement links TRBV4-3 to TRBJ2-7, with D unresolved. V gave up 2 bases and J gave up 1 base, with 15 bases separating them. Germline V lookup: CDR1 LGHNA, CDR2 YSLEER. This CDR3 has 16 residues.

The V call is TRBV5-4, the J call TRBJ2-3; D remains ambiguous. Germline CDR1 SGHNT, CDR2 YYREEE (reference sequence). The CDR3 has 14 amino acids. The V and J ends lost 1 base and 2 bases respectively, with 8 bases between them. CDR3 bases: TGTGCCAGCAGCTTGACAGAATACACAGATACGCAGTATTTT. Translation gives CASSLTEYTDTQYF.

The genes are TRBV11-3 and TRBJ2-4; 10 positions agree with TRBD2. The CDR3 loop spans 17 amino acids. The V and J ends lost 8 bases and 4 bases, in that order; junction bases with no gene match: 14. CDR1 and CDR2 from the germline V gene are SGHNT and YENEEA. The CDR3 DNA sequence: TGTGCCAGCGGGGTTAGAGCGGGAGGGAACGAGAAAAACATTCAGTACTTC. It yields the protein CASGVRAGGNEKNIQYF.

The genes are TRBV5-1 and TRBJ2-2, with D possibly matching TRBD2 (6 bases). The CDR3 runs to 15 residues. V lost 4 bases to trimming and J lost 3 bases, with 13 bases between them. Germline assignment: CDR1 SGHRS and CDR2 YFSETQ. CDR3 sequence (DNA): TGCGCCAGCAGCCGTTCGGGACTGGACACCGGGGAGCTGTTTTTT. It is translated as CASSRSGLDTGELFF.